Listed here are 16 T cell receptor beta chains from one sample, sequenced in a study of blood T cell repertoires in COVID-19. Only in-frame clones appear in the TCRdb table, and some are missing; sequencing was by immunoSEQ multiplex PCR. The table has some 270,000 clones, 86% seen once. The source material was peripheral blood. All receptors come from a man aged 40-50 years with active or convalescent COVID-19.

This chain connects TRBV3-1 (or the pseudogene TRBV3-2) to TRBJ2-2; D is unclear. This CDR3 is 16 amino acids long. Trimming removed 1 base at V and 3 bases at J, with 12 bases between. Germline assignment: CDR1 LGHDT and CDR2 YNNKEL (reference sequence). The CDR3 sequence is CASSQGVSSDTGELFF. The CDR3 DNA reads as TGTGCCAGCAGCCAAGGTGTTAGTTCGGACACCGGGGAGCTGTTTTTT.

This chain links TRBV21-1 with TRBJ1-1; the table's D call, TRBD1, has no DNA check behind it. TRBV21-1 has pseudogene status. The CDR3 length is 16 residues. The CDR3 DNA sequence: TGTGCCAGCAGCTTGCGAGGGGGCAGGATGAACACTGAAGCTTTCTTT. Its protein is CASSLRGGRMNTEAFF.

The J gene is TRBJ2-7, the V gene TRBV5-4; 8 bases align to TRBD1. This CDR3 has 14 residues. V lost 4 bases, J lost 6 bases, and 9 bases stayed unmatched. In germline, CDR1 is SGHNT, CDR2 YYREEE (reference sequence). The CDR3 sequence: CASSLTGDQGEQYF. In nucleotides, the CDR3 is TGTGCCAGCAGCCTGACAGGGGATCAGGGCGAGCAGTACTTC.

The V and J genes are TRBV12-3 or TRBV12-4 and TRBJ2-1; the D gene is possibly TRBD1 (6 bases). V gave up 6 bases and J gave up 4 bases, with 10 bases separating them. The CDR3 contains 13 residues. The CDR3 nucleotides read TGTGCCAGCAGAGGGACACGATACAATGAGCAGTTCTTC. Its translation: CASRGTRYNEQFF.

This chain joins TRBV12-3 or TRBV12-4 and TRBJ1-5, with a possible D match to TRBD1 (5 bases). The germline V and J ends were trimmed by 6 bases and 7 bases, with 13 bases remaining between them. The CDR3 is 13 residues long. CDR3 in amino acids: CASSISQGQPQHF. The CDR3 nucleotides are TGTGCCAGCAGCATTAGCCAGGGACAGCCCCAGCATTTT.

This clone was detected once. This chain joins TRBV9 and TRBJ1-1; no clear D gene. Germline assignment: CDR1 SGDLS and CDR2 YYNGEE. The CDR3 totals 13 residues. V was trimmed by 3 bases and J by 8 bases, leaving 14 bases between them. The CDR3 sequence is CASSGSSGAEAFF. For the CDR3, the DNA is TGTGCCAGCAGCGGGTCTTCCGGAGCCGAAGCTTTCTTT.

V usage is TRBV12-5 and J usage is TRBJ1-2; D possibly corresponds to TRBD1 (6 bases). With 0 bases removed from V and 5 bases from J, the gap between germline ends came to 13 bases. Per the germline V gene, CDR1 is LGHNT and CDR2 is FRNRAP. The CDR3 totals 15 residues. The CDR3 reads CASGLVLGGGYGYTF. The CDR3 DNA follows: TGTGCTAGTGGTTTGGTATTAGGGGGGGGATATGGCTACACCTTC. The full variable domain, in which reference TRBV12-5 and TRBJ1-2 provide the parts outside the CDR3, is DARVTQTPRHKVTEMGQEVTMRCQPILGHNTVFWYRQTMMQGLELLAYFRNRAPLDDSGMPKDRFSAEMPDATLATLKIQPSEPRDSAVYFCASGLVLGGGYGYTFGSGTRLTVV.

The chain employs TRBV7-6 and TRBJ1-1, with TRBD1 matching 7 bases. V was pared by 1 base and J by 0 bases, with 5 bases of the junction left unmatched. Germline-derived CDR1 and CDR2 are SGHVS and FNYEAQ. This CDR3 is built from 16 residues. The CDR3 is CASSLVYRGMNTEAFF. CDR3 DNA sequence: TGTGCCAGCAGCTTAGTTTACAGGGGCATGAACACTGAAGCTTTCTTT.

Only one count was recorded for this clone. The chain recombines TRBV13 with TRBJ1-2; 8 nucleotides line up with TRBD1. Germline V gives CDR1 PRHDT, CDR2 FYEKMQ (reference sequence). Trimming cost V 5 bases and J 2 bases; bases outside gene matches: 4. This CDR3 contains 14 residues. CDR3 bases: TGTGCCAGCAGCGCTAGGACAGGGAACTATGGCTACACCTTC. It codes for CASSARTGNYGYTF.

The V and J genes are TRBV30 and TRBJ2-5; the D is unclear. Germline V lookup: CDR1 GTSNPN, CDR2 SVGIG (reference sequence). The CDR3 contains 12 residues. Trimming cost V 0 bases and J 2 bases, with 4 bases left between them. CDR3 loop: CAWSVLQETQYF. The DNA for the CDR3 is TGTGCCTGGAGTGTACTACAAGAGACCCAGTACTTC.

This clone was seen only once. V gene TRBV5-1 combines with J gene TRBJ2-2, with D unresolved. Germline V CDR1 and CDR2: SGHRS, YFSETQ. The CDR3 sequence is 16 residues long. The V gene lost 0 bases and the J gene lost 4 bases, with 13 bases spanning the gap. The CDR3 DNA follows: TGCGCCAGCAGCTTGGACTCTAACGCTCCCACCGGGGAGCTGTTTTTT. This codes for CASSLDSNAPTGELFF.

The genes are TRBV5-4 and TRBJ1-3; D is uncertain. CDR1 is SGHNT, CDR2 YYREEE, per germline (reference sequence). This CDR3 is built from 17 residues. The V and J ends lost 0 bases and 0 bases respectively, with 13 bases between them. The CDR3 region has the DNA TGTGCCAGCAGCTTGGGGCAGAGCACAGACTCTGGAAACACCATATATTTT. Its translation: CASSLGQSTDSGNTIYF. Together with reference TRBV5-4 and TRBJ1-3, the CDR3 gives the full variable domain: ETGVTQSPTHLIKTRGQQVTLRCSSQSGHNTVSWYQQALGQGPQFIFQYYREEENGRGNFPPRFSGLQFPNYSSELNVNALELDDSALYLCASSLGQSTDSGNTIYFGEGSWLTVV.

The rearrangement uses TRBV3-1 (or the pseudogene TRBV3-2) and TRBJ1-2; unclear D gene. V lost 5 bases and J 4 bases, leaving 14 bases between the germline ends. The CDR3 sequence is 14 residues long. From germline, CDR1 is LGHDT and CDR2 YNNKEL (reference sequence). The CDR3 is CASSTETDIYGYTF. For the CDR3, the DNA is TGTGCCAGCAGCACAGAGACGGATATCTATGGCTACACCTTC.

The chain carries TRBV7-3 and TRBJ2-1, with D tentatively TRBD1 (5 bases). CDR1 is SGHTA, CDR2 FQGTGA, per germline. The V and J ends lost 3 bases and 5 bases respectively, with 8 bases between them. This CDR3 comprises 13 residues. The CDR3 spells CASSFQGNNEQFF. CDR3 coding DNA: TGTGCCAGCAGCTTTCAGGGAAACAATGAGCAGTTCTTC.

In nucleotides, the CDR3 is TGTGCCAGCACCCCCCTCCGGGGGGCCTCGAACACCGGGGAGCTGTTTTTT. The encoded protein is CASTPLRGASNTGELFF. The chain employs TRBV5-8 and TRBJ2-2; perhaps TRBD2 as D (7 bases). This CDR3 has 17 amino acids. Trimming left V 6 bases short and J 0 bases short, with 18 bases between. Germline V CDR1 and CDR2: SGHTS, YDEGEE.

The chain couples TRBV10-1 to TRBJ1-5; 9 nucleotides line up with TRBD1. V trimming: 2 bases; J trimming: 0 bases; junction bases outside the gene matches: 8. Germline V lookup: CDR1 WNHNN, CDR2 SYGVQD (reference sequence). This CDR3 spans 18 amino acids. In DNA form, the CDR3 reads TGCGCCAGCAGTGAGCTGGGACAGGGATTAAATAGCAATCAGCCCCAGCATTTT. Amino acid sequence: CASSELGQGLNSNQPQHF.